These 7 T cell receptor beta chains were all obtained from the same sample, sequenced in a study of T cell responses to AZD1222 COVID-19 vaccine (dated by TCRdb to 2020 to 2023). The time point label, read with the paper, signifies: baseline before first vaccination. The library was obtained by the immunoSEQ multiplex PCR assay. The clones in this table, taken by TCRdb from immuneACCESS, are in-frame only. Not every clone is retained; where verified, under half of the shortfall comes from an unresolved V gene, and the cause of the rest is unknown. Recorded for this sample are 120,000 to 150,000 clones; roughly nine tenths of them occurred a single time. Together, the top ten hold 4.5% to 6.5% of the sample. The source was peripheral blood, collected on day 0 of AZD1222 vaccination. These receptors were obtained from an adult in good health.

V gene TRBV4-3 combines with J gene TRBJ2-1, with D perhaps assigned TRBD1 or TRBD2 (5 bases each). The V gene's germline CDR1 is LGHNA and CDR2 YSLEER. Trimming left V 0 bases short and J 3 bases short, with 9 bases between. This CDR3 has 15 amino acids. The CDR3 sequence is CASSQEVGDYNEQFF. For the CDR3, the DNA is TGCGCCAGCAGCCAAGAGGTGGGGGACTACAATGAGCAGTTCTTC.

This chain uses TRBV19 with TRBJ2-7, with D perhaps matching TRBD1 (5 bases). The germline V gene encodes CDR1 LNHDA and CDR2 SQIVND (reference sequence). This CDR3 region has 15 residues. Trimming stripped 6 bases from V and 2 bases from J, with 17 bases between. This CDR3 is CASRPLGQGAYEQYF. The CDR3 region has the DNA TGTGCCAGTAGACCGTTGGGGCAGGGCGCCTACGAGCAGTACTTC.

In DNA form, the CDR3 reads TGTGCCAGCAGCCCGGGGACAGGGGGGGCGGAGACCCAGTACTTC. Protein sequence: CASSPGTGGAETQYF. The chain combines TRBV9 with TRBJ2-5, with 11 bases lining up with TRBD1. Trimming at V came to 4 bases and at J to 5 bases, leaving 7 bases not matched to a gene. This CDR3 region has 15 residues. Germline-derived CDR1 and CDR2 are SGDLS and YYNGEE. The entire variable domain, with the rest obtained from reference TRBV9 and TRBJ2-5, is as follows: DSGVTQTPKHLITATGQRVTLRCSPRSGDLSVYWYQQSLDQGLQFLIQYYNGEERAKGNILERFSAQQFPDLHSELNLSSLELGDSALYFCASSPGTGGAETQYFGPGTRLLVL.

Details on this clone: The same CDR3 also results from other DNA sequences found in this sample. The V gene is TRBV7-2, the J gene TRBJ2-7; TRBD2 agrees at 9 bases. Germline values: CDR1 SGHTA, CDR2 FQGNSA. The V and J ends lost 5 bases and 4 bases, in that order; junction bases with no gene match: 9. The CDR3 runs to 15 residues. The CDR3 sequence: CASSRTSGRAYEQYF. CDR3 in DNA: TGTGCCAGCAGCCGCACTAGCGGGCGGGCTTACGAGCAGTACTTC.

CDR3 coding DNA: TGTGCCAGCAGTATTGGTTTGAACACTGAAGCTTTCTTT. Amino acids: CASSIGLNTEAFF. J is TRBJ1-1 and V is TRBV12-3 or TRBV12-4, with D unclear. The CDR3 extends over 13 amino acids. With 5 bases removed from V and 0 bases from J, the gap between germline ends came to 7 bases.

This chain connects TRBV18 to TRBJ2-7; no clear D gene. The V end was cut by 3 bases, the J end by 0 bases, with 6 bases between. This CDR3 has 13 residues. The germline gives CDR1 KGHSH, CDR2 LQKENI. The CDR3 region has the DNA TGTGCCAGCTCACCCCGCGTCTCCTACGAGCAGTACTTC. Translating it yields CASSPRVSYEQYF. Together with reference TRBV18 and TRBJ2-7, the CDR3 gives the full variable domain: NAGVMQNPRHLVRRRGQEARLRCSPMKGHSHVYWYRQLPEEGLKFMVYLQKENIIDESGMPKERFSAEFPKEGPSILRIQQVVRGDSAAYFCASSPRVSYEQYFGPGTRLTVT.

The chain joins TRBV28 to TRBJ2-2; 8 bases map to TRBD2. Trimming at V came to 11 bases and at J to 1 base, leaving 9 bases not matched to a gene. The CDR3 is made up of 15 amino acids. Germline CDR1 is MDHEN and CDR2 is SYDVKM. The CDR3 sequence: CAVTGGAENTGELFF. In DNA form, the CDR3 reads TGTGCCGTTACCGGGGGGGCAGAGAACACCGGGGAGCTGTTTTTT.